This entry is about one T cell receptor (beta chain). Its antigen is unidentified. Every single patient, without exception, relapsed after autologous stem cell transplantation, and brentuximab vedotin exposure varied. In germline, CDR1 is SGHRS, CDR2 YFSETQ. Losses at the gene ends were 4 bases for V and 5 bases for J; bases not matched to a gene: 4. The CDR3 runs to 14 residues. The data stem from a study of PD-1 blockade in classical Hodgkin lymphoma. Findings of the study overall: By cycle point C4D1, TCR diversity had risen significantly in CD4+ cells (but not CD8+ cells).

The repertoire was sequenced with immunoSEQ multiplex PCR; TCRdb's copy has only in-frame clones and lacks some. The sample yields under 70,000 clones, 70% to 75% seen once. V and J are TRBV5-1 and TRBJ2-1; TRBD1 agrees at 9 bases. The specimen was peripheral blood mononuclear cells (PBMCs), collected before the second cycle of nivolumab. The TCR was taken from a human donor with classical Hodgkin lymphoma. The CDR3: CASSPGQGNNEQFF. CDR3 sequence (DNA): TGCGCCAGCAGCCCGGGACAGGGTAACAATGAGCAGTTCTTC.